This TCR beta chain stems from a study of response to subunit inactivated influenza vaccine. This clonotype appeared many times. From the RT-PCR reads, TCRdb called clonotypes with MiXCR, one entry per CDR3 protein. The repertoire consists of 500,000 to 600,000 distinct CDR3 sequences, with 16% occurring once and the leading ten covering less than 4%. CDR3 size: 16 residues. The V and J ends lost 4 bases and 6 bases, in that order; junction bases with no gene match: 13. Germline CDR1 and CDR2: SGHAT and FQNNGV. The chain is built from TRBV11-2 and TRBJ2-3, with 7 bases fitting TRBD2. This clonotype was obtained from a man aged 50-75 years who received an inactivated influenza vaccine. Sample: CD4+ T cells sorted from PBMCs, taken around 2 years after vaccination. CDR3 bases: TGTGCCAGCAGCTCTTGGAGCGCGGGGGATTTGGATACGCAGTATTTT. This gives the protein CASSSWSAGDLDTQYF.